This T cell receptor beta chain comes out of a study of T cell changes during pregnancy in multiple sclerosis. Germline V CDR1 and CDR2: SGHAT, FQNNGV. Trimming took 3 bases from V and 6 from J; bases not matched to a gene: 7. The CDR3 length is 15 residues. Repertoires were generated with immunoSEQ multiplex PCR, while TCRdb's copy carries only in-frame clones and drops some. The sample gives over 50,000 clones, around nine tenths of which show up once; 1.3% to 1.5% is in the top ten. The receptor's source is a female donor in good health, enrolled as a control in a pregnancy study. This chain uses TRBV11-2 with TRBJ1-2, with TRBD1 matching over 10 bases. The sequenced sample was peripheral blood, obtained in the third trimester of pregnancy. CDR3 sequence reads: CASSFRDRGMDGYTF. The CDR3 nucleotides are TGTGCCAGCAGCTTCCGGGACAGGGGTATGGATGGCTACACCTTC.